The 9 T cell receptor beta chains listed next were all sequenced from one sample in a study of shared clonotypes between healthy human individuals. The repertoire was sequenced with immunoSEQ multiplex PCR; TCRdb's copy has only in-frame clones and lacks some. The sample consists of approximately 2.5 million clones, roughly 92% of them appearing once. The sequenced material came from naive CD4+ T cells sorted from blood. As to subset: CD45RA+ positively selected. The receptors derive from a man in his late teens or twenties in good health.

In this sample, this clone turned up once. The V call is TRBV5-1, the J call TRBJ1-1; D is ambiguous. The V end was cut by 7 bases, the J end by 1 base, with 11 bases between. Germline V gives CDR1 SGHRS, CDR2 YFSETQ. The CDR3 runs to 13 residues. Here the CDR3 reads CASWGGGNTEAFF. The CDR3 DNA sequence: TGCGCCAGCTGGGGAGGCGGGAACACTGAAGCTTTCTTT.

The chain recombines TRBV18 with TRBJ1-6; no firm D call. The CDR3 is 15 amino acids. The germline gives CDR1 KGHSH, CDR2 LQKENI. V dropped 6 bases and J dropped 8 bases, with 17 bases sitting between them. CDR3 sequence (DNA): TGTGCCAGCTCCCCCATTTATTCTCCTGATTCACCCCTCCACTTT. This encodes CASSPIYSPDSPLHF.

The DNA for the CDR3 is TGTGCCAGCAGTTTTGGTTTAGGACAGGGAAGGGGGCAGCCCCAGCATTTT. Translation gives CASSFGLGQGRGQPQHF. This sequence joins TRBV28 and TRBJ1-5; the match to TRBD1 covers 8 bases. Germline V gives CDR1 MDHEN, CDR2 SYDVKM. Losses at the gene ends were 3 bases for V and 7 bases for J; bases not matched to a gene: 14. The length of the CDR3 is 17 residues.

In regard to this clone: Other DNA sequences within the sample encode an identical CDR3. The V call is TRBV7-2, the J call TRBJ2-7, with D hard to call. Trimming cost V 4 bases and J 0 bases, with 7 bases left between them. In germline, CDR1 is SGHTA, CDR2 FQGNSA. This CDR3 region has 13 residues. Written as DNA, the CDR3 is TGTGCCAGCAGCTCCCGAGGCTCCTACGAGCAGTACTTC. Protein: CASSSRGSYEQYF.

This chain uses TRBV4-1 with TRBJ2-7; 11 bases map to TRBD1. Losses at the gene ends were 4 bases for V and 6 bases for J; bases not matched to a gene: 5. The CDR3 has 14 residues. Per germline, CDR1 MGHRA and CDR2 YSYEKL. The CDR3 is CASSPDRGRLEQYF. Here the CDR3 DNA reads TGCGCCAGCAGCCCGGACAGGGGGCGTCTCGAGCAGTACTTC.

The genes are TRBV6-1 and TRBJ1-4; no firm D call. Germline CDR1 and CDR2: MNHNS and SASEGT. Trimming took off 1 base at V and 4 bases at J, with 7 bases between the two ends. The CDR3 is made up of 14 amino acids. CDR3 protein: CASSEVSYNEKLFF. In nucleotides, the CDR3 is TGTGCCAGCAGTGAAGTCAGTTATAATGAAAAACTGTTTTTT.

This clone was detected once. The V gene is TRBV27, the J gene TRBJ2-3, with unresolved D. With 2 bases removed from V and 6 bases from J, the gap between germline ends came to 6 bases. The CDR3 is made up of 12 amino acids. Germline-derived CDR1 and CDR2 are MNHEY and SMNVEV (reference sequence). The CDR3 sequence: CASSLEGDTQYF. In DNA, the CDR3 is TGTGCCAGCAGTTTAGAAGGGGATACGCAGTATTTT.

CDR3 bases: TGTGCCAGTAGTATTCTTTTCGAGCGGGAAGAGACCCAGTACTTC. Protein sequence: CASSILFEREETQYF. The gene calls are TRBV19 and TRBJ2-5; D is perhaps TRBD2 (6 bases). Trimming took 3 bases from V and 3 from J, leaving 14 bases between them. The CDR3 is 15 amino acids. Germline CDR1 reads LNHDA; CDR2 reads SQIVND (reference sequence).

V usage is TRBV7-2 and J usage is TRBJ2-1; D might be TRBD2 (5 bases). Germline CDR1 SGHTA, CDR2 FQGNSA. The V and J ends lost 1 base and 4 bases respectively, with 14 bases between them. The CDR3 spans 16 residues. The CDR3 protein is CASSLVGSARYNEQFF. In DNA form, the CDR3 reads TGTGCCAGCAGCTTAGTTGGTAGCGCGCGATACAATGAGCAGTTCTTC.